Shown below are 8 T cell receptor beta chains from a single sample sequenced in a study of T cells after yellow fever vaccination. TCRdb reanalysed the 5' RACE reads using MiXCR and keeps one entry per CDR3 protein. The sample lists 250,000 or so distinct CDR3 sequences, less than 9% seen once, with 0.65% to 0.9% in the top ten. Specimen: CD4+ T cells sorted from PBMCs, collected 15 days after the yellow fever booster vaccination. The receptors were gathered from a man younger than 45 who received the YFV17D yellow fever vaccine.

A few counts support this clonotype. The chain joins TRBV6-1 to TRBJ1-3; 7 bases align to TRBD1. Looked up from germline, CDR1 is MNHNS and CDR2 is SASEGT. The CDR3 is 14 amino acids. Losses at the gene ends were 7 bases for V and 2 bases for J; bases not matched to a gene: 5. The CDR3 region has the DNA TGTGCCAGCACTCTAAGGGGGCCTGGAAACACCATATATTTT. It codes for CASTLRGPGNTIYF.

This clonotype was detected many times. This chain joins TRBV29-1 and TRBJ2-1; 7 nucleotides align to TRBD2. Germline trimming cut 5 bases from V and 12 bases from J; bases unmatched to any gene: 7. Germline V lookup: CDR1 SQVTM, CDR2 ANQGSEA. The CDR3 is 11 residues long. The CDR3 nucleotides are TGCAGCGTTCCGGGTGGACTAGGGCAGTTCTTC. As protein: CSVPGGLGQFF.

This clonotype was seen ten or more times. CDR3: CASSLVGGRTNEQFF. The CDR3 bases are TGTGCCAGCAGCTTAGTCGGCGGGAGAACAAATGAGCAGTTCTTC. The chain is built from TRBV7-2 and TRBJ2-1; 7 bases agree with TRBD2. The CDR3 extends over 15 amino acids. V shed 1 base, J shed 7 bases, and the junction held 7 bases outside the gene matches. CDR1 and CDR2 from the germline V gene are SGHTA and FQGNSA.

V usage is TRBV6-2 or TRBV6-3 and J usage is TRBJ2-7; D not certain. V was shortened by 2 bases and J by 7 bases, with 18 bases between the two germline ends. From germline, CDR1 is MNHEY and CDR2 SVGEGT. CDR3 length: 15 residues. For the CDR3, the DNA is TGTGCCAGCAGTTACCCCCAGGCCCCGGCCAGGGAGCAGTACTTC. This codes for CASSYPQAPAREQYF.

This clonotype has at least ten counts. The chain recombines TRBV5-1 with TRBJ2-1; D is unclear. This CDR3 region has 17 residues. Germline loops: CDR1 SGHRS, CDR2 YFSETQ. The V end was cut by 0 bases, the J end by 0 bases, with 13 bases between. The CDR3 reads CASSLAVQPSSYNEQFF. The CDR3 DNA reads as TGCGCCAGCAGCTTGGCTGTCCAACCTAGCTCCTACAATGAGCAGTTCTTC. The variable domain in full, completed from reference TRBV5-1 and TRBJ2-1, reads KAGVTQTPRYLIKTRGQQVTLSCSPISGHRSVSWYQQTPGQGLQFLFEYFSETQRNKGNFPGRFSGRQFSNSRSEMNVSTLELGDSALYLCASSLAVQPSSYNEQFFGPGTRLTVL.

V gene TRBV5-1 combines with J gene TRBJ2-1; 12 bases fit TRBD2. The germline CDR1 and CDR2 sequences are SGHRS and YFSETQ. The CDR3 has 16 amino acids. The junction had 12 bases not matched to a gene; V was cut back by 7 bases and J by 7 bases. The CDR3 nucleotides are TGCGCCAGCGCCCGCCCGACTAGCGGGAGTTCGAATGAGCAGTTCTTC. As protein: CASARPTSGSSNEQFF.

This clonotype was found a few times. CDR3 protein: CASGFFPGSSTDTQYF. DNA of the CDR3: TGTGCCAGCGGGTTTTTCCCAGGATCTAGCACAGATACGCAGTATTTT. J is TRBJ2-3 and V is TRBV6-2 or TRBV6-3; D is uncertain. Germline lookup yields CDR1 MNHEY and CDR2 SVGEGT. Deletions cut 8 bases from V and 0 bases from J, with 18 bases between. The CDR3 runs 16 residues.

This clonotype was seen repeatedly, ten times or more. The chain couples TRBV12-3 or TRBV12-4 to TRBJ1-1, with D tentatively TRBD1 (5 bases). The CDR3 has 14 amino acids. Trimming removed 3 bases from V and 5 bases from J, with 13 bases in between. The CDR3 DNA is TGTGCCAGCAGTTTGACCAGGGCGGGGACTGAAGCTTTCTTT. This sequence encodes CASSLTRAGTEAFF.